One and the same sample provided the 10 T cell receptor beta chains below, sequenced in a study of blood T cell repertoires in COVID-19. This table comes from immunoSEQ multiplex PCR, and its TCRdb copy is limited to in-frame clones, with some not included. The table has roughly 100,000 clones, roughly 87% seen once. Specimen: peripheral blood. These receptors all come from a woman between 50 and 59 years old with COVID-19, enrolled during active disease.

The chain links TRBV9 to TRBJ2-1; 11 positions agree with TRBD2. V shed 0 bases and J 7 bases; nucleotides not matched to a gene: 3. This CDR3 is 15 amino acids long. Germline CDR1 is SGDLS and CDR2 is YYNGEE. CDR3: CASSVGLAGGNEQFF. CDR3 sequence (DNA): TGTGCCAGCAGCGTAGGGCTAGCGGGGGGAAATGAGCAGTTCTTC.

The chain links TRBV3-1 (or the pseudogene TRBV3-2) to TRBJ2-1, with D tentatively TRBD2 (5 bases). Germline CDR1 is LGHDT and CDR2 is YNNKEL (reference sequence). The CDR3 is 14 residues long. Trimming took off 3 bases at V and 6 bases at J, with 12 bases between the two ends. In nucleotides, the CDR3 is TGTGCCAGCAGCCAGGGCGGGTCAGCCAATGAGCAGTTCTTC. Amino acid sequence: CASSQGGSANEQFF.

The V gene is TRBV28, the J gene TRBJ2-7; D remains unclear. CDR1 is MDHEN and CDR2 is SYDVKM in the germline V gene. Trimming left V 5 bases short and J 6 bases short, with 11 bases between. The CDR3 covers 12 residues. The CDR3 spells CASSPINSEQYF. CDR3 in DNA: TGTGCCAGCAGTCCTATAAACAGCGAGCAGTACTTC.

This clone was detected only once. V usage is TRBV7-9 and J usage is TRBJ2-4, with a weak D call TRBD2 (6 bases). Per the germline V gene, CDR1 is SEHNR and CDR2 is FQNEAQ (reference sequence). This CDR3 has 17 amino acids. V was clipped by 0 bases and J by 0 bases, with 12 bases between them. The CDR3 DNA reads as TGTGCCAGCAGCTTAGCGGGGGGACCCCTAGCCAAAAACATTCAGTACTTC. Translating it yields CASSLAGGPLAKNIQYF.

A few counts support this clone. This chain joins TRBV19 and TRBJ2-7; 8 bases fit TRBD1. Germline V gene data show CDR1 as LNHDA and CDR2 as SQIVND (reference sequence). The CDR3 sequence is 14 residues long. Trimming removed 6 bases from V and 2 bases from J; junction bases left unmatched: 6. Here the CDR3 reads CASRARTGTYEQYF. CDR3 sequence (DNA): TGTGCCAGTAGGGCTCGGACAGGGACCTACGAGCAGTACTTC.

J is TRBJ2-5 and V is TRBV6-5; 8 bases map to TRBD1. V lost 9 bases to trimming and J lost 5 bases; unmatched junction nucleotides: 11. CDR3 length: 14 residues. In germline, CDR1 is MNHEY, CDR2 SVGAGI. The DNA for the CDR3 is TGTGCCAGTAGTCAACAGGGGGAAGGGGAGACCCAGTACTTC. Amino acids: CASSQQGEGETQYF.

The V and J genes are TRBV30 and TRBJ2-3, with 7 bases fitting TRBD2. Germline CDR1 GTSNPN, CDR2 SVGIG (reference sequence). The length of the CDR3 is 12 residues. J gave up 9 bases and V 2 bases, and 5 bases lay outside the gene matches. CDR3 sequence: CAWSYAGETQYF. The DNA for the CDR3 is TGTGCCTGGAGTTATGCGGGGGAGACGCAGTATTTT.

The chain joins TRBV7-8 to TRBJ1-1; possibly TRBD1 for D (5 bases). With 5 bases removed from V and 4 bases from J, the gap between germline ends came to 14 bases. Germline CDR1 and CDR2: SGHVS and FQNEAQ. This CDR3 region has 14 residues. CDR3 in DNA: TGTGCCAGCAGCGAGGCCGGGGGGGGCACTGAAGCTTTCTTT. Translating it yields CASSEAGGGTEAFF. The whole variable domain, filled in from reference TRBV7-8 and TRBJ1-1, reads GAGVSQSPRYKVAKRGQDVALRCDPISGHVSLFWYQQALGQGPEFLTYFQNEAQLDKSGLPSDRFFAERPEGSVSTLKIQRTQQEDSAVYLCASSEAGGGTEAFFGQGTRLTVV.

The chain uses TRBV7-2 and TRBJ1-1, with D possibly matching TRBD1 (6 bases). The CDR3 has 15 residues. From germline, CDR1 is SGHTA and CDR2 FQGNSA. Deletions cut 1 base from V and 4 bases from J, with 13 bases between. CDR3 nucleotides: TGTGCCAGCAGCTTAGTGTCAGGGGACGCCACTGAAGCTTTCTTT. It yields the protein CASSLVSGDATEAFF.

V gene TRBV3-1 (or the pseudogene TRBV3-2) combines with J gene TRBJ2-2; the match to TRBD1 covers 9 bases. J lost 6 bases, V lost 6 bases, and 8 bases had no gene match. Germline V gene sequence: CDR1 LGHDT, CDR2 YNNKEL (reference sequence). The CDR3 is made up of 15 amino acids. This CDR3 reads CASRDRGNRAGELFF. The CDR3 DNA follows: TGTGCCAGCAGGGACAGGGGAAATAGGGCCGGGGAGCTGTTTTTT.